This TCR beta chain was recovered during a study of blood T cell repertoires in COVID-19. For the study at large: Some COVID-19 samples were acute and others convalescent; all came from the United States, Italy and Spain.

This clone came up once. Enrolled through a virtual design, the participants were between roughly 18 and 95 years of age and came from some 26 US areas. What the recovered Cohort 3 donors had was two negative PCRs, clearance, or symptom resolution. Per the authors' pipeline: Quantification of nucleated cells was approximated via reference gene primer amplification. The assay was immunoSEQ multiplex PCR, and TCRdb's table has in-frame clones only and misses some. The DNA was the basis for D and trimming; V, J and clone size are from that table. Found here are about 270,000 clones, roughly 86% of them singletons; the top ten hold under 2.5%. Sequencing was done on a sample of PBMCs or T cells enriched from blood (not recorded which). This receptor was taken from a woman in her fifties or sixties who had recovered from COVID-19.

CDR3: CASRQDRASPLHF. The DNA of the CDR3 is TGTGCCAGCAGGCAGGACAGGGCTTCACCCCTCCACTTT. This chain uses TRBV6-5 with TRBJ1-6; 8 bases fit TRBD1. The J segment lost 9 bases and the V segment lost 6 bases, leaving 4 bases of the junction unmatched. The CDR3 is 13 residues long. Germline V gene lookup returns CDR1 MNHEY and CDR2 SVGAGI.